The 16 T cell receptor beta chains reported below all come from one sample, sequenced in a study of T cell clonality in common variable immunodeficiency. No antigen is known for these receptors. The study's findings and limits: In common variable immunodeficiency, TCR beta chains reportedly carried fewer deletions and N-nucleotide insertions.

TCRdb keeps only in-frame clones here, not all; method: immunoSEQ multiplex PCR. The sample offers over 30,000 clones and no singletons, the top ten holding roughly 28%. The sequencing sample was made of peripheral blood mononuclear cells. The receptor source for this set is a human donor with common variable immunodeficiency.

This clone was counted ten times or more. The CDR3 is cut off 3 residues early in the read; its end comes from the germline J gene. V and J are TRBV6-2 or TRBV6-3 and TRBJ1-1; perhaps TRBD1 as D (5 bases). The germline gives CDR1 MNHEY, CDR2 SVGEGT. The CDR3 extends over 15 amino acids. Trimming pared 0 bases from V and 1 base from J, leaving 9 bases between. The part of the CDR3 DNA that was read is TGTGCCAGCAGTTACTCGACGACAGAGAACACTGAA. As protein: CASSYSTTENTE. The CDR3 as a whole reads CASSYSTTENTEAFF.

Many counts were recorded for this clone. The read finishes 3 residues shy of the CDR3 end, and the germline J gene is used to complete it. V is TRBV10-3 and J is TRBJ2-1, with 8 bases lining up with TRBD2. The germline V gene has CDR1 ENHRY and CDR2 SYGVKD. CDR3 length: 16 residues. V gave up 3 bases and J gave up 0 bases; unmatched junction bases: 4. Incomplete CDR3 DNA: TGTGCCATCAGTGATCTACTAGCGGACTCCTACAATGAG. Its protein is CAISDLLADSYNE. The whole CDR3 sequence is CAISDLLADSYNEQFF.

This clone appeared many times. The read halts 3 residues ahead of the CDR3 end, with the missing end drawn from the germline J gene. The rearrangement links TRBV11-2 to TRBJ2-4, with TRBD2 identical over 7 bases. After removal of 0 bases from V and 5 bases from J, the junction contained 1 base not matched to a gene. Germline-derived CDR1 and CDR2 are SGHAT and FQNNGV. This CDR3 spans 14 amino acids. CDR3 region: CASSLEGLENIQYF. The part of the CDR3 DNA that was read is TGTGCCAGCAGCTTAGAAGGACTAGAAAACATT.

This clone was found many times. The CDR3 end is not reached by the read, which stops 3 residues before it; the germline J gene fills it in. The chain combines TRBV2 with TRBJ2-7, with D possibly TRBD1 on 6 matching bases. The germline V and J ends were trimmed by 6 bases and 6 bases, with 18 bases remaining between them. The CDR3 contains 14 residues. Germline values: CDR1 SNHLY, CDR2 FYNNEI. CDR3 residues: CASRDVARGIEQYF. CDR3 bases read: TGTGCCAGCAGGGATGTCGCCAGGGGTATCGAG. Full variable domain (remainder filled in from reference TRBV2 and TRBJ2-7): EPEVTQTPSHQVTQMGQEVILRCVPISNHLYFYWYRQILGQKVEFLVSFYNNEISEKSEIFDDQFSVERPDGSNFTLKIRSTKLEDSAMYFCASRDVARGIEQYFGPGTRLTVT.

This clone came up many times. The CDR3 goes on 3 residues after the read ends, and that part is filled in from the germline J gene. V usage is TRBV20-1 and J usage is TRBJ2-3, with a weak D call TRBD1 (6 bases). This CDR3 contains 14 residues. The germline V gene encodes CDR1 DFQATT and CDR2 SNEGSKA (reference sequence). Trimming cost V 6 bases and J 2 bases, with 15 bases left between them. The CDR3 loop reads CSARSGTNTDTQYF. CDR3 DNA (partial): TGCAGTGCCCGGTCCGGGACAAACACAGATACG.

In its sample, this clone was seen a few times. The sequenced fragment ends 3 residues before the CDR3 boundary, so the rest is inferred from the germline J gene. The chain recombines TRBV6-4 with TRBJ2-1, with TRBD2 matching over 9 bases. The CDR3 runs to 14 residues. CDR1 and CDR2 from the germline V gene are MRHNA and SNTAGT. Trimming at V came to 4 bases and at J to 8 bases, leaving 6 bases not matched to a gene. The CDR3 region is CASSVGTSGHEQFF. The sequenced part of the CDR3 DNA is TGTGCCAGCAGTGTAGGCACTAGCGGGCATGAG.

This clone was seen a few times. The CDR3 is cut off 3 residues early in the read; its end comes from the germline J gene. This chain connects TRBV29-1 to TRBJ1-4; 7 bases agree with TRBD1. The junction had 10 bases not matched to a gene; V was cut back by 7 bases and J by 8 bases. Per the germline V gene, CDR1 is SQVTM and CDR2 is ANQGSEA. The CDR3 contains 13 residues. Incomplete CDR3 DNA: TGCAGCGCCACAGGGGAGGATTTGGAAAAA. Protein sequence: CSATGEDLEK. The CDR3, in full, reads CSATGEDLEKLFF. Full variable domain (rest looked up from reference TRBV29-1 and TRBJ1-4): SAVISQKPSRDICQRGTSLTIQCQVDSQVTMMFWYRQQPGQSLTLIATANQGSEATYESGFVIDKFPISRPNLTFSTLTVSNMSPEDSSIYLCSATGEDLEKLFFGSGTQLSVL.

This clone was picked up a small number of times. Read coverage stops 3 residues before the CDR3 terminus; the germline J gene supplies the remainder. The rearrangement links TRBV5-3 to TRBJ2-7; the D is unclear. TRBV5-3 counts as an open reading frame of uncertain function. The length of the CDR3 is 13 residues. V was trimmed by 6 bases and J by 2 bases, leaving 12 bases between them. The CDR3 sequence: CARTAAATYEQYF. The part of the CDR3 DNA that was read is TGTGCCAGAACGGCGGCCGCTACCTACGAG.

This clone was recorded a few times. Sequence at one end of the junction differs from germline and may be a read error. The read finishes 3 residues shy of the CDR3 end, and the germline J gene is used to complete it. The chain couples TRBV7-9 to TRBJ1-1; no firm D call. CDR3 length: 11 residues. CDR1 and CDR2 (germline): SEHNR, FQNEAQ (reference sequence). The part of the CDR3 DNA that was read is TGTTCCAGCAGCTTATTCGGTGAA. Translated: CSSSLFGE. Given in full, the CDR3 is CSSSLFGEAFF.

This clone was detected a few times. The read halts 3 residues ahead of the CDR3 end, with the missing end drawn from the germline J gene. This rearrangement joins TRBV23-1 to TRBJ1-5; TRBD1 is a possible D gene (5 bases). TRBV23-1 falls under the ORF class, with uncertain function. Between the trimmed V and J ends, which lost 8 bases and 7 bases, there was a span of 15 bases. The CDR3 covers 13 residues. Incomplete CDR3 DNA: TGCGCCAGCGTCAAGAGGGGAAGACAGCCC. Translation gives CASVKRGRQP. The entire CDR3 reads CASVKRGRQPQHF.

This clone was observed a few times. The CDR3 end lies 3 residues beyond the end of the read and is filled in from the germline J gene. J is TRBJ2-7 and V is TRBV10-2; D gene uncertain. V was clipped by 0 bases and J by 3 bases, with 3 bases between them. This CDR3 has 12 residues. Germline V gives CDR1 WSHSY, CDR2 SAAADI. The covered CDR3 bases are TGCGCCAGCAGTGAGTCAGGCTACGAG. Amino acids: CASSESGYE. The full CDR3 protein reads CASSESGYEQYF.

Of note for this clone: The CDR3 goes on 3 residues after the read ends, and that part is filled in from the germline J gene. This chain links TRBV6-2 or TRBV6-3 with TRBJ2-7; 8 bases map to TRBD2. After removal of 6 bases from V and 0 bases from J, the junction contained 10 bases not matched to a gene. There are 16 residues in the CDR3. Germline V gives CDR1 MNHEY, CDR2 SVGEGT. CDR3 in amino acids: CASRFSAGGSSYEQYF. The covered CDR3 bases are TGTGCCAGCAGATTTTCCGCGGGAGGTAGCTCCTACGAG.

This clone was picked up many times. The sequence runs out 3 residues before the end of the CDR3; the remainder is reconstructed from the germline J gene. This chain uses TRBV29-1 with TRBJ2-3, with D unclear. This CDR3 contains 14 residues. Between the trimmed V and J ends, which lost 5 bases and 0 bases, there was a span of 12 bases. Germline CDR1 is SQVTM and CDR2 is ANQGSEA. CDR3: CSVKLRLSTDTQYF. The CDR3 DNA, read in part, is TGCAGCGTTAAGCTCCGCCTTAGCACAGATACG.

This clone was recorded many times. The sequence runs out 3 residues before the end of the CDR3; the remainder is reconstructed from the germline J gene. The chain has TRBV2 and TRBJ2-2, with D maybe TRBD2 (5 bases). The ends were cut back, 6 bases at V and 6 bases at J, with 14 bases in the middle. Germline CDR1 and CDR2: SNHLY and FYNNEI. This CDR3 contains 14 residues. The CDR3 bases that were read are TGTGCCAGCAGGGGAACGGCGGGCGCCGGGGAG. Translating it yields CASRGTAGAGE. The CDR3 in its entirety is CASRGTAGAGELFF.

The sample holds a few counts of this clone. At one boundary the junction diverges from the germline segment, which might be a read error. The read comes to an end 3 residues before the CDR3 does, leaving the germline J gene to fill in the end. V and J are TRBV7-9 and TRBJ2-7; D ambiguous. This CDR3 has 13 residues. CDR1 and CDR2 from the germline V gene are SEHNR and FQNEAQ (reference sequence). The CDR3 DNA, read in part, is TGTGCCGGCAGCTTAGGGCAGGTATACGAG. Translating it yields CAGSLGQVYE. The entire CDR3 protein is CAGSLGQVYEQYF.

This clone was seen many times. The read ends 3 residues early relative to the CDR3; the germline J gene fills the gap. V gene TRBV7-9 combines with J gene TRBJ1-2, with a tentative D call TRBD1 (5 bases). This CDR3 has 14 amino acids. CDR1 is SEHNR, CDR2 FQNEAQ, per germline (reference sequence). Trimming stripped 5 bases from V and 6 bases from J, with 16 bases between. The CDR3 bases that were read are TGTGCCAGCAGCCCCCCAGAGCGGGGGGATGGC. Its protein product is CASSPPERGDG. The CDR3 in its entirety is CASSPPERGDGYTF. Based on the CDR3 plus reference TRBV7-9 and TRBJ1-2, the full variable domain is DTGVSQNPRHKITKRGQNVTFRCDPISEHNRLYWYRQTLGQGPEFLTYFQNEAQLEKSRLLSDRFSAERPKGSFSTLEIQRTEQGDSAMYLCASSPPERGDGYTFGSGTRLTVV.